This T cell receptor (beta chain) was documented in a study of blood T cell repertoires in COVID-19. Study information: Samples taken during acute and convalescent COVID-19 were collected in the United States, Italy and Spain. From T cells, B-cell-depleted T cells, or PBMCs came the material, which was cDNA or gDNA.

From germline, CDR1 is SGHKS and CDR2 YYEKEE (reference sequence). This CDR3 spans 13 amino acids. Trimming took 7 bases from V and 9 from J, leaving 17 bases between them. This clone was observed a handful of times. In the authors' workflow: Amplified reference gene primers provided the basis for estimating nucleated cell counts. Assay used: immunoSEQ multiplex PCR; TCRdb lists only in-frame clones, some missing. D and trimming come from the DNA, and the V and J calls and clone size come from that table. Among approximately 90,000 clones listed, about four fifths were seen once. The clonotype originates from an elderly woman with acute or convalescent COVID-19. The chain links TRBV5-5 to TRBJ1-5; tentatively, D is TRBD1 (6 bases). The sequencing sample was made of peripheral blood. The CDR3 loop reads CASGPGDRRPQHF. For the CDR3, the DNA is TGTGCCAGCGGACCAGGGGATCGGCGGCCCCAGCATTTT. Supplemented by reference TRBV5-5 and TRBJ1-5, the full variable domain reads DAGVTQSPTHLIKTRGQQVTLRCSPISGHKSVSWYQQVLGQGPQFIFQYYEKEERGRGNFPDRFSARQFPNYSSELNVNALLLGDSALYLCASGPGDRRPQHFGDGTRLSIL.